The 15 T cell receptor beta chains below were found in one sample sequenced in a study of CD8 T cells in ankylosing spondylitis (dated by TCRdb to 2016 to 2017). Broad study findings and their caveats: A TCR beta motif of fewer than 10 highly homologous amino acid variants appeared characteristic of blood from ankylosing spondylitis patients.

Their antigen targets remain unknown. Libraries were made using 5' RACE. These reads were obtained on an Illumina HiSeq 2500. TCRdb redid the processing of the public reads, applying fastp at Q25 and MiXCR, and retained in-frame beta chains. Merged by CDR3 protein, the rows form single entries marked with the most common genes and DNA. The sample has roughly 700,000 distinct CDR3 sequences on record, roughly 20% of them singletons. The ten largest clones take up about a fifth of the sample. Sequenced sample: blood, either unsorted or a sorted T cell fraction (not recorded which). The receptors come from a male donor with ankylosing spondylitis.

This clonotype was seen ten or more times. CDR3 region: CASSQGSWGSTEAFF. Here the CDR3 DNA reads TGTGCCAGCAGCCAAGGCAGCTGGGGAAGCACTGAAGCTTTCTTT. The V and J genes are TRBV4-2 and TRBJ1-1; D remains ambiguous. Trimming left V 1 base short and J 4 bases short, with 13 bases between. Germline V CDR1 and CDR2: LGHNA, YNFKEQ. The CDR3 totals 15 residues.

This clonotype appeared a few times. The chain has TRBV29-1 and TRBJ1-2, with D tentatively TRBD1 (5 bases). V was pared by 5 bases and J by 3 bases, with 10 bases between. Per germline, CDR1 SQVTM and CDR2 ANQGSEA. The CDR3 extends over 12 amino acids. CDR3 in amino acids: CSVFRGDYGYTF. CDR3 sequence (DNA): TGCAGCGTTTTTAGGGGAGACTATGGCTACACCTTC.

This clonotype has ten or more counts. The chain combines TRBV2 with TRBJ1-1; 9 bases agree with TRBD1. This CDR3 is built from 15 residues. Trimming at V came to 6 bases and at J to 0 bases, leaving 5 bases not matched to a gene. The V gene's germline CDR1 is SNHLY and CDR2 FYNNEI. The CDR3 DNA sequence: TGTGCCAGCAGGACTAGACAGGGGGTGAACACTGAAGCTTTCTTT. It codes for CASRTRQGVNTEAFF.

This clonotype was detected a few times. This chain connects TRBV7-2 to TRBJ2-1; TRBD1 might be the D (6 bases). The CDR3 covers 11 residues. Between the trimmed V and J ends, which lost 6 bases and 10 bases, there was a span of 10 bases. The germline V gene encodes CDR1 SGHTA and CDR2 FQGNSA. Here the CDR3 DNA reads TGTGCCAGCAGACACAGGGAGGAGCAGTTCTTC. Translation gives CASRHREEQFF.

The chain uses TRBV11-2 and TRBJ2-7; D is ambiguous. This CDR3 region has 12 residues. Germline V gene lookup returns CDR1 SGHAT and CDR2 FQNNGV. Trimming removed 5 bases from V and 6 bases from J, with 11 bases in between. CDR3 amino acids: CASSHGWGEQYF. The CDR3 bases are TGTGCCAGCAGCCACGGTTGGGGCGAGCAGTACTTC. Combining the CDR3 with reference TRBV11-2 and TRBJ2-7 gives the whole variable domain EAGVAQSPRYKIIEKRQSVAFWCNPISGHATLYWYQQILGQGPKLLIQFQNNGVVDDSQLPKDRFSAERLKGVDSTLKIQPAKLEDSAVYLCASSHGWGEQYFGPGTRLTVT.

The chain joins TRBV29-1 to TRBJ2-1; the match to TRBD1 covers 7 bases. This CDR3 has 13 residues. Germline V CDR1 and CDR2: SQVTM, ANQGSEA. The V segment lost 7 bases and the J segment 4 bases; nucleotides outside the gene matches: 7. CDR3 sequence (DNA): TGCAGCGCGGAGGACAGGCCGTACAATGAGCAGTTCTTC. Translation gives CSAEDRPYNEQFF.

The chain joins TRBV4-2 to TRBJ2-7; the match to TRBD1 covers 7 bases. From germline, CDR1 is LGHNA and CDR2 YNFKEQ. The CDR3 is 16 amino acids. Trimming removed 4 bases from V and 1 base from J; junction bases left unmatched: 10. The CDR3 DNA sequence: TGTGCCAGCAGCCCGGGCGCGACAGGGACGTCCTACGAGCAGTACTTC. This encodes CASSPGATGTSYEQYF.

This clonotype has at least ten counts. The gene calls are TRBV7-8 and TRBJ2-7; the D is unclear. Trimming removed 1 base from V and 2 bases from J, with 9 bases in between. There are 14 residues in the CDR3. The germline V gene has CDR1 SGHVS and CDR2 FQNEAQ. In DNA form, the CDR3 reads TGTGCCAGCAGCTTAGGTGTGGGTACCTACGAGCAGTACTTC. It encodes CASSLGVGTYEQYF. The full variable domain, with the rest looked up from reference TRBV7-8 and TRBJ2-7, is GAGVSQSPRYKVAKRGQDVALRCDPISGHVSLFWYQQALGQGPEFLTYFQNEAQLDKSGLPSDRFFAERPEGSVSTLKIQRTQQEDSAVYLCASSLGVGTYEQYFGPGTRLTVT.

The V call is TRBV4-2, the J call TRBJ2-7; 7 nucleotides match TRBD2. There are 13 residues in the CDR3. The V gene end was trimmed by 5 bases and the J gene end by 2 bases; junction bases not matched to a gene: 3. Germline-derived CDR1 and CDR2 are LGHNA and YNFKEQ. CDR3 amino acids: CASSSSGTYEQYF. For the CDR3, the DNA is TGTGCCAGCAGCTCTAGCGGAACCTACGAGCAGTACTTC.

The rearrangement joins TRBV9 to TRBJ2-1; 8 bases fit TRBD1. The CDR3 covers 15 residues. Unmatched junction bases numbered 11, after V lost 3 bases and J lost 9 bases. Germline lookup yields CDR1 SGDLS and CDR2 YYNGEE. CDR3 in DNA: TGTGCCAGCAGCGGACCAGGGGGCGAGGAGGGTGAGCAGTTCTTC. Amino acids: CASSGPGGEEGEQFF.

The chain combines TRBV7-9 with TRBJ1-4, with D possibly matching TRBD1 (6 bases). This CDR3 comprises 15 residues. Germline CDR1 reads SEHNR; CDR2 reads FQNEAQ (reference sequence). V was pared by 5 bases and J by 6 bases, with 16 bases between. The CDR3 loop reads CASSIWGAADEKLFF. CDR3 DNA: TGTGCCAGCAGCATATGGGGGGCCGCGGATGAAAAACTGTTTTTT.

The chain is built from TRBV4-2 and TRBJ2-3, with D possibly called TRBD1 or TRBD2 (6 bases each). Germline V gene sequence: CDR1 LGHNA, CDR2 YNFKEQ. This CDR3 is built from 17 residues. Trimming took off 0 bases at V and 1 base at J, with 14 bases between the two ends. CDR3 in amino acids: CASSQDPYGGGTDTQYF. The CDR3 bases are TGTGCCAGCAGCCAAGACCCCTACGGGGGCGGCACAGATACGCAGTATTTT.

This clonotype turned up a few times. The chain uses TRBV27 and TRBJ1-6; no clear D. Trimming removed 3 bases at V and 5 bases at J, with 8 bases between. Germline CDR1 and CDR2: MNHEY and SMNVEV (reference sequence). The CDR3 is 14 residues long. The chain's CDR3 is CASSLQVDNSPLHF. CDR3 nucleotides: TGTGCCAGCAGTTTGCAGGTGGATAATTCACCCCTCCACTTT.

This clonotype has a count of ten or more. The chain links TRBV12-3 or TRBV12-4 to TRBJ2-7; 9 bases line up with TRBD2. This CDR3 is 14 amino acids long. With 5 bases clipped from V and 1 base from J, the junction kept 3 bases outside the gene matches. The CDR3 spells CASSDSGSSYEQYF. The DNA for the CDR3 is TGTGCCAGCAGTGATAGCGGGAGTTCCTACGAGCAGTACTTC.

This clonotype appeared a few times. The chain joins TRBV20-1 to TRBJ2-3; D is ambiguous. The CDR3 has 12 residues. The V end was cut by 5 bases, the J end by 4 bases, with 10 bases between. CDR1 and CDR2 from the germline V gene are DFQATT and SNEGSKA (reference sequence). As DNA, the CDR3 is TGCAGTGCTGAGGTATCCCCAGATACGCAGTATTTT. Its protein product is CSAEVSPDTQYF.